Given below is one TCR beta chain in context. The data stem from a study of T cell responses to AZD1222 COVID-19 vaccine. V was shortened by 3 bases and J by 2 bases, with 7 bases between the two germline ends. The CDR3 spans 14 residues. Germline values: CDR1 MNHNY, CDR2 SVGAGI (reference sequence). Clones were read by immunoSEQ multiplex PCR, and TCRdb kept only the in-frame ones, dropping some. The repertoire includes around 150,000 clones, roughly nine tenths of them detected once, and 1% to 1.5% sits in the top ten. This clonotype was obtained from an adult who received the AZD1222 COVID-19 vaccine. The starting material was peripheral blood, obtained 28 days after the second AZD1222 dose. The V gene is TRBV6-6, the J gene TRBJ2-2; a possible D gene is TRBD1 (5 bases). The CDR3 region has the DNA TGTGCCAGCAGTTATCAGGGAAACACCGGGGAGCTGTTTTTT. Translating gives CASSYQGNTGELFF.